The clone carrying this TCR beta chain is medium-sized (0.01 to 0.1%) within its sample. No antigen is known for it. This CDR3 contains 14 residues. Trimming took 0 bases from V and 12 from J; bases not matched to a gene: 10. Per the germline V gene, CDR1 is SGHDT and CDR2 is YYEEEE. The sample belongs to a study of cytomegalovirus exposure and HLA in healthy donors. Study at large: Findings of an earlier analysis included over 95 million unique TCR beta sequences from roughly 200 million T cells. Broader study findings: Researchers reportedly found TCR beta sequences accurately predicted most subjects' HLA-A and HLA-B alleles. As a later analysis showed, a missense DCLRE1C variant was linked to trimming of TCR beta V- and J-genes.

The PCR was carried out with 60 Vbeta primers and 13 Jbeta primers. TCRdb keeps only in-frame clones here, not all; method: immunoSEQ multiplex PCR. The data show 100,000 to 150,000 clones, about three quarters seen once. The receptor was derived from a man aged 25 to 40 in good health and CMV-seronegative. V gene TRBV5-6 combines with J gene TRBJ1-2; 8 positions agree with TRBD1. Sequencing input: PBMCs. The CDR3 region has the DNA TGTGCCAGCAGCTTGGGGACAGGGTCTTCGAAAGACACCTTC. This gives the protein CASSLGTGSSKDTF.